This T cell receptor beta chain originates from a study of blood T cell repertoires in COVID-19. Looking at the study overall: Sources were T cells, B-cell-depleted T cells, or PBMCs; the material itself was cDNA or gDNA.

Seattle participants joined during active infection and were tracked over time. The authors' processing: Estimates of nucleated cell counts were drawn from the amplification of reference gene primers. Sequenced by immunoSEQ multiplex PCR; TCRdb stores in-frame clones only, minus some. V, J and clone size reflect that table, while D and trimming were determined from the DNA. Among around 430,000 clones listed, approximately 89% were seen once. The CDR3 sequence is 14 residues long. V shed 2 bases and J shed 9 bases, with 14 bases lying between them. Germline CDR1 reads SGHTA; CDR2 reads FQGTGA. This sequence joins TRBV7-3 and TRBJ2-1; D perhaps matches TRBD1 (6 bases). The receptor was isolated from a woman between 45 and 65 years old with COVID-19, enrolled during active disease. Sequences were obtained from peripheral blood. CDR3 region: CASSLLDRFGEQFF. CDR3 coding DNA: TGTGCCAGCAGCTTACTCGACAGGTTTGGTGAGCAGTTCTTC.